These 26 T cell receptor beta chains were sequenced from one sample in a study of vaccination and CD4 T cells after COVID-19. No cognate antigen is known for these TCRs. Indicated treatment: approximately 9-day PBMC culture with coronavirus spike peptide pools or control peptides (ViraFEST assay). Cultured CD4+ T cell DNA was sequenced using the Oncomine TCR Beta short-read assay. TCRdb re-called the PCR reads through MiXCR, storing one row per CDR3 protein. Found here are 15,000 to 17,000 distinct CDR3 sequences, 73% of them singletons; the top ten hold about 4.6%. Material for sequencing was CD4+ T cells from blood, cultured in vitro. The receptors come from a human donor who had recovered from COVID-19.

The chain combines TRBV28 with TRBJ1-2; 11 nucleotides line up with TRBD1. The germline V gene encodes CDR1 MDHEN and CDR2 SYDVKM. This CDR3 spans 16 amino acids. The J segment lost 5 bases and the V segment lost 6 bases, leaving 11 bases of the junction unmatched. CDR3 region: CASRRTGGGVRYGYTF. The CDR3, as DNA: TGTGCCAGCAGGCGGACAGGGGGCGGCGTCCGGTATGGCTACACCTTC.

This clonotype was counted between two and nine times. Here the CDR3 DNA reads TGTGCCAGTGGGGGAGGGGGACCAGGCACTGAAGCTTTCTTT. Amino acids: CASGGGGPGTEAFF. The rearrangement uses TRBV19 and TRBJ1-1, with D perhaps matching TRBD1 (6 bases). Per germline, CDR1 LNHDA and CDR2 SQIVND (reference sequence). Trimming pared 8 bases from V and 4 bases from J, leaving 17 bases between. This CDR3 spans 14 amino acids.

V and J are TRBV6-1 and TRBJ2-7; D possibly matches TRBD1 or TRBD2 (9 bases each). Germline-derived CDR1 and CDR2 are MNHNS and SASEGT. There are 24 residues in the CDR3. V was clipped by 5 bases and J by 6 bases, with 47 bases between them. The CDR3, as DNA: TGTGCCAGCAGTAAACCGGGACAGGGTCTATTCTCGGCGAAGAGGGGTAGCGGGAGCGTCGAGCAGTACTTC. Translated: CASSKPGQGLFSAKRGSGSVEQYF.

The chain is built from TRBV7-2 and TRBJ2-2; no clear D. Trimming pared 1 base from V and 3 bases from J, leaving 6 bases between. Germline V gene lookup returns CDR1 SGHTA and CDR2 FQGNSA. This CDR3 contains 14 residues. The CDR3 loop reads CASSLGSHTGELFF. CDR3 in DNA: TGTGCCAGCAGCTTAGGGTCGCACACCGGGGAGCTGTTTTTT.

V is TRBV4-1 and J is TRBJ1-1; D is uncertain. The CDR3 has 14 amino acids. V dropped 0 bases and J dropped 6 bases, with 11 bases sitting between them. In germline, CDR1 is MGHRA, CDR2 YSYEKL. The CDR3 reads CASSQDRPVSEAFF. The CDR3 nucleotides are TGCGCCAGCAGCCAAGATAGGCCAGTATCTGAAGCTTTCTTT.

The V call is TRBV7-2, the J call TRBJ1-2; the match to TRBD1 covers 8 bases. Per germline, CDR1 SGHTA and CDR2 FQGNSA. With 0 bases clipped from V and 7 bases from J, the junction kept 7 bases outside the gene matches. CDR3 length equals 15 residues. The CDR3 nucleotides read TGTGCCAGCAGCTTAGCTAACAGGGGGGTCGTTGGCTACACCTTC. The encoded protein is CASSLANRGVVGYTF.

The rearrangement uses TRBV29-1 and TRBJ2-1; 8 bases align to TRBD2. Germline V gene data show CDR1 as SQVTM and CDR2 as ANQGSEA. V trimming: 4 bases; J trimming: 0 bases; junction bases outside the gene matches: 11. The CDR3 runs 17 residues. The CDR3 sequence is CSVVWFRGTSSYNEQFF. The CDR3 coding sequence is TGCAGCGTTGTTTGGTTTCGCGGGACTAGCTCCTACAATGAGCAGTTCTTC.

V is TRBV20-1 and J is TRBJ1-1, with D maybe TRBD1 (6 bases). The CDR3 contains 12 residues. Germline CDR1 and CDR2: DFQATT and SNEGSKA (reference sequence). V lost 4 bases and J lost 7, with 13 bases in between. The chain's CDR3 is CSAKGGRLEAFF. Here the CDR3 DNA reads TGCAGTGCTAAGGGGGGGCGGCTTGAAGCTTTCTTT.

V gene TRBV24-1 combines with J gene TRBJ2-6; D is undetermined. The CDR3 runs to 16 residues. Trimming took 4 bases from V and 4 from J, leaving 13 bases between them. Looked up from germline, CDR1 is KGHDR and CDR2 is SFDVKD. The CDR3: CATSDNGAYGANVLTF. CDR3 sequence (DNA): TGTGCCACCAGTGACAACGGAGCGTACGGGGCCAACGTCCTGACTTTC.

This clonotype came up a few times. CDR3 region: CASKYGTVEAFF. CDR3 sequence (DNA): TGTGCCAGCAAATACGGGACCGTTGAAGCTTTCTTT. J is TRBJ1-1 and V is TRBV6-2 or TRBV6-3, with D tentatively TRBD1 (5 bases). CDR3 length equals 12 residues. CDR1 is MNHEY and CDR2 is SVGEGT in the germline V gene. V gave up 7 bases and J gave up 7 bases, with 13 bases separating them.

The J gene is TRBJ2-3, the V gene TRBV15; D may be TRBD1 (7 bases). The V end was cut by 0 bases, the J end by 1 base, with 11 bases between. The CDR3 sequence is 16 residues long. CDR1 LNHNV and CDR2 YYDKDF come from the germline V gene (reference sequence). This CDR3 is CATSRDVRGGTDTQYF. The CDR3 nucleotides read TGTGCCACCAGCAGAGATGTCAGGGGGGGCACAGATACGCAGTATTTT.

This clonotype came up once. V is TRBV6-1 and J is TRBJ1-1; D remains unclear. The germline V and J ends were trimmed by 5 bases and 1 base, with 8 bases remaining between them. CDR3 length equals 13 residues. The germline V gene has CDR1 MNHNS and CDR2 SASEGT. In nucleotides, the CDR3 is TGTGCCAGCAGTCTAACAAGGAACACTGAAGCTTTCTTT. Protein: CASSLTRNTEAFF.

V and J are TRBV7-8 and TRBJ1-1; 7 bases map to TRBD1. CDR3 length: 15 amino acids. The ends lost 5 bases at V and 4 bases at J; junction bases unmatched: 10. Germline CDR1 SGHVS, CDR2 FQNEAQ. In DNA, the CDR3 is TGTGCCAGCAGCCTCACACAGGGGTTTGGCACTGAAGCTTTCTTT. This translates into CASSLTQGFGTEAFF.

This clonotype was counted between two and nine times. J is TRBJ1-2 and V is TRBV10-3, with D unresolved. Looked up from germline, CDR1 is ENHRY and CDR2 is SYGVKD. Trimming removed 4 bases at V and 4 bases at J, with 13 bases between. CDR3 length equals 14 residues. The CDR3 is CAISAVGGIYGYTF. The CDR3 DNA reads as TGTGCCATCAGTGCAGTCGGAGGTATCTATGGCTACACCTTC.

This sequence joins TRBV6-4 and TRBJ2-7; the D gene could be TRBD1 or TRBD2 (7 bases each). The CDR3 extends over 17 amino acids. CDR1 and CDR2 (germline): MRHNA, SNTAGT. V was pared by 7 bases and J by 3 bases, with 25 bases between. CDR3 protein: CASTPVGGGRRNYEQYF. DNA for the CDR3: TGTGCCAGCACCCCCGTGGGAGGGGGCCGACGAAACTACGAGCAGTACTTC.

This chain joins TRBV11-2 and TRBJ1-6; D remains ambiguous. V lost 1 base, J lost 7 bases, and 5 bases lay in between. The length of the CDR3 is 13 residues. Germline V lookup: CDR1 SGHAT, CDR2 FQNNGV. CDR3: CASSLGANSPLHF. CDR3 DNA sequence: TGTGCCAGCAGCTTAGGAGCGAATTCACCCCTCCACTTT.

The chain uses TRBV27 and TRBJ1-6, with 7 nucleotides matching TRBD1. CDR1 MNHEY and CDR2 SMNVEV come from the germline V gene (reference sequence). The V segment lost 6 bases and the J segment 7 bases; nucleotides outside the gene matches: 18. CDR3 size: 18 residues. CDR3 sequence: CASSHIMGQPGGNSPLHF. The CDR3 DNA sequence: TGTGCCAGCAGCCATATCATGGGACAGCCAGGGGGAAATTCACCCCTCCACTTT.

The chain links TRBV21-1 to TRBJ2-2; TRBD2 is the table's D call and was not checked against the DNA. TRBV21-1 is noted as a pseudogene. CDR3 length: 17 residues. CDR3 region: CASSNQGVAGETGELFF. In DNA form, the CDR3 reads TGTGCCAGCAGCAACCAGGGAGTAGCGGGAGAAACCGGGGAGCTGTTTTTT.

V usage is TRBV7-2 and J usage is TRBJ1-2; 9 nucleotides align to TRBD1. V was pared by 5 bases and J by 12 bases, with 4 bases of the junction left unmatched. CDR1 SGHTA and CDR2 FQGNSA come from the germline V gene. This CDR3 contains 11 residues. In DNA form, the CDR3 reads TGTGCCAGCAGCCCGGACAGGGGCGACACCTTC. Amino acid sequence: CASSPDRGDTF.

This clonotype was observed a handful of times. The chain carries TRBV7-2 and TRBJ1-1; D is unclear. Trimming took off 1 base at V and 1 base at J, with 7 bases between the two ends. The CDR3 extends over 14 amino acids. CDR1 and CDR2 from the germline V gene are SGHTA and FQGNSA. CDR3 residues: CASSLVPANTEAFF. In DNA form, the CDR3 reads TGTGCCAGCAGCTTAGTACCGGCGAACACTGAAGCTTTCTTT. Drawing the rest from reference TRBV7-2 and TRBJ1-1, the complete variable domain is GAGVSQSPSNKVTEKGKDVELRCDPISGHTALYWYRQSLGQGLEFLIYFQGNSAPDKSGLPSDRFSAERTGGSVSTLTIQRTQQEDSAVYLCASSLVPANTEAFFGQGTRLTVV.

This chain uses TRBV27 with TRBJ1-6, with 7 bases that match TRBD1. The CDR3 length is 16 residues. The J segment lost 3 bases and the V segment lost 6 bases, leaving 8 bases of the junction unmatched. Per germline, CDR1 MNHEY and CDR2 SMNVEV (reference sequence). CDR3 coding DNA: TGTGCCAGCAGACTGCGGGGGACAGTCTATAATTCACCCCTCCACTTT. Its protein product is CASRLRGTVYNSPLHF.

The V call is TRBV7-3, the J call TRBJ2-5, with D possibly matching TRBD1 (6 bases). The CDR3 totals 15 residues. Germline V gene data show CDR1 as SGHTA and CDR2 as FQGTGA. V gave up 7 bases and J gave up 4 bases, with 19 bases separating them. As DNA, the CDR3 is TGTGCCAGCAAAAAACAGGGAACCGAGGGAGAGACCCAGTACTTC. This codes for CASKKQGTEGETQYF.

The rearrangement joins TRBV28 to TRBJ2-7, with 8 bases identical to TRBD2. V was pared by 3 bases and J by 7 bases, with 8 bases of the junction left unmatched. Germline-derived CDR1 and CDR2 are MDHEN and SYDVKM. This CDR3 is 14 amino acids long. The CDR3 sequence: CASSLPAGVWEQYF. The CDR3 nucleotides are TGTGCCAGCAGTTTGCCAGCGGGAGTGTGGGAGCAGTACTTC.

The chain links TRBV5-1 to TRBJ2-7; TRBD2 is a possible D gene (6 bases). The CDR3 runs to 14 residues. Germline loops: CDR1 SGHRS, CDR2 YFSETQ. The V and J ends lost 1 base and 0 bases respectively, with 8 bases between them. CDR3 DNA: TGCGCCAGCAGCTTGCTCGGGGGCTCCTACGAGCAGTACTTC. Translated, it gives CASSLLGGSYEQYF.

The genes are TRBV5-1 and TRBJ2-1; weak D call: TRBD2 (5 bases). The CDR3 loop spans 16 amino acids. Trimming shortened V by 0 bases and J by 4 bases, and 14 bases separated the two germline ends. The germline gives CDR1 SGHRS, CDR2 YFSETQ. CDR3 protein: CASSLGGRAAYNEQFF. CDR3 bases: TGCGCCAGCAGCTTGGGTGGTCGAGCGGCATACAATGAGCAGTTCTTC. The full variable domain, in which reference TRBV5-1 and TRBJ2-1 provide the parts outside the CDR3, is KAGVTQTPRYLIKTRGQQVTLSCSPISGHRSVSWYQQTPGQGLQFLFEYFSETQRNKGNFPGRFSGRQFSNSRSEMNVSTLELGDSALYLCASSLGGRAAYNEQFFGPGTRLTVL.

The chain couples TRBV20-1 to TRBJ1-1, with D possibly matching TRBD1 (5 bases). Deletions cut 6 bases from V and 3 bases from J, with 17 bases between. CDR3 length equals 14 residues. In germline, CDR1 is DFQATT, CDR2 SNEGSKA (reference sequence). CDR3 loop: CSALPTGGDTEAFF. The CDR3 DNA is TGCAGTGCGTTGCCCACGGGGGGGGACACTGAAGCTTTCTTT.